This TCR beta chain was sequenced in a study of HIV-infected children after antiretroviral therapy interruption. This clonotype was found many times. RNA-based 3' RACE libraries used unique molecular identifiers. One entry per CDR3 protein, called by TCRdb with MiXCR from the 3' RACE reads. The data show over 15,000 distinct CDR3 sequences, more than 3% seen once. V was shortened by 4 bases and J by 7 bases, with 13 bases between the two germline ends. The CDR3 totals 13 residues. Germline assignment: CDR1 MDHEN and CDR2 SYDVKM. The sample's treatment: PENTA 11 planned treatment interruption arm or continuous ART arm.

The clonotype comes from a child aged 2 to 17 with HIV. Sequencing was performed on CD45RA+ CD4+ T cells from PBMCs, taken from a donor given antiretroviral therapy, either interrupted or continuous. Subset specified: naive CD4+ CD45RA+ CD45RO- T cells. V and J are TRBV28 and TRBJ1-1; D is possibly TRBD1 (6 bases). CDR3 DNA sequence: TGTGCCAGCAGTTGGGGAGGGACACTTGAAGCTTTCTTT. This sequence encodes CASSWGGTLEAFF. The whole variable domain, remainder taken from reference TRBV28 and TRBJ1-1, is DVKVTQSSRYLVKRTGEKVFLECVQDMDHENMFWYRQDPGLGLRLIYFSYDVKMKEKGDIPEGYSVSREKKERFSLILESASTNQTSMYLCASSWGGTLEAFFGQGTRLTVV.